This passage covers 27 T cell receptor beta chains from one sample sequenced in a study of blood T cell repertoires in COVID-19. This table comes from immunoSEQ multiplex PCR, and its TCRdb copy is limited to in-frame clones, with some not included. This sample yields about 58,000 clones, of which around 89% are seen a single time; approximately 1.5% belongs to the top ten. Sequencing used peripheral blood. Receptors originate from a man aged 55 to 70 with acute or convalescent COVID-19.

V gene TRBV6-5 combines with J gene TRBJ2-5; possibly TRBD1 for D (5 bases). Germline lookup yields CDR1 MNHEY and CDR2 SVGAGI. The CDR3 has 14 amino acids. V was trimmed by 2 bases and J by 9 bases, leaving 16 bases between them. The CDR3 DNA is TGTGCCAGCAGTTACGATCAGGGTCAAGTGTCCCAGTACTTC. This gives the protein CASSYDQGQVSQYF.

The chain has TRBV5-1 and TRBJ2-7; 11 positions agree with TRBD2. After removal of 4 bases from V and 0 bases from J, the junction contained 6 bases not matched to a gene. The CDR3 is made up of 16 amino acids. CDR1 and CDR2 from the germline V gene are SGHRS and YFSETQ. CDR3 sequence: CASSGGLAGFSYEQYF. The CDR3 DNA reads as TGCGCCAGCAGCGGAGGACTAGCGGGTTTCTCCTACGAGCAGTACTTC.

The chain links TRBV7-2 to TRBJ2-3; 7 positions match TRBD2. With 5 bases clipped from V and 1 base from J, the junction kept 6 bases outside the gene matches. CDR1 is SGHTA, CDR2 FQGNSA, per germline. The CDR3 totals 15 residues. CDR3 DNA: TGTGCCAGCAGCGAGACGGGACTACGCACAGATACGCAGTATTTT. The encoded protein is CASSETGLRTDTQYF.

The gene calls are TRBV9 and TRBJ2-1; 13 nucleotides agree with TRBD2. Trimming took 6 bases from V and 0 from J; bases not matched to a gene: 12. The CDR3 extends over 19 amino acids. CDR1 and CDR2 (germline): SGDLS, YYNGEE. The CDR3 DNA follows: TGTGCCAGCAACAAAGAACTAGCGGGAGGGCCGAGCTCCTACAATGAGCAGTTCTTC. It is translated as CASNKELAGGPSSYNEQFF.

The CDR3 loop is CASTTDRVGNTIYF. The CDR3 DNA sequence: TGTGCCAGCACCACAGACAGGGTGGGAAACACCATATATTTT. V and J are TRBV4-2 and TRBJ1-3; 7 positions match TRBD1. Germline lookup yields CDR1 LGHNA and CDR2 YNFKEQ. This CDR3 spans 14 amino acids. V lost 7 bases and J lost 4; bases outside the gene matches: 7.

This chain joins TRBV7-3 and TRBJ2-1; 7 bases agree with TRBD1. Germline assignment: CDR1 SGHTA and CDR2 FQGTGA. Trimming cost V 1 base and J 7 bases; bases outside gene matches: 4. The CDR3 has 14 amino acids. CDR3 in DNA: TGTGCCAGCAGCTTAAGTACAGGGGTGAATGAGCAGTTCTTC. It yields the protein CASSLSTGVNEQFF.

Worth noting for this clone: A junction end diverges from the germline sequence, so it may reflect a read error. This chain connects TRBV2 to TRBJ1-4; TRBD1 is a possible D gene (5 bases). The CDR3 consists of 15 residues. In germline, CDR1 is SNHLY, CDR2 FYNNEI. DNA for the CDR3: TGTGCCAGCAGCGAAGGACAATTCAACAATGAAAAACTGTTTTTT. Translation: CASSEGQFNNEKLFF. The full variable domain, with the rest looked up from reference TRBV2 and TRBJ1-4, is EPEVTQTPSHQVTQMGQEVILRCVPISNHLYFYWYRQILGQKVEFLVSFYNNEISEKSEIFDDQFSVERPDGSNFTLKIRSTKLEDSAMYFCASSEGQFNNEKLFFGSGTQLSVL.

This clone was observed a single time. This chain joins TRBV7-9 and TRBJ1-4, with 9 bases that match TRBD1. Germline CDR1 SEHNR, CDR2 FQNEAQ (reference sequence). The V and J ends lost 5 bases and 5 bases, in that order; junction bases with no gene match: 6. The CDR3 totals 15 residues. This chain's CDR3 is CASSAYRGRNEKLFF. CDR3 DNA sequence: TGTGCCAGCAGCGCTTACAGGGGGCGAAATGAAAAACTGTTTTTT.

The J gene is TRBJ1-6, the V gene TRBV4-2; D perhaps matches TRBD1 (6 bases). The germline V gene has CDR1 LGHNA and CDR2 YNFKEQ. The CDR3 totals 19 residues. V lost 0 bases and J lost 0, with 15 bases in between. CDR3 residues: CASSQDATQGFSYNSPLHF. CDR3 sequence (DNA): TGTGCCAGCAGCCAAGATGCGACCCAGGGGTTCTCCTATAATTCACCCCTCCACTTT.

This clone was picked up one time. V usage is TRBV19 and J usage is TRBJ2-1, with 10 bases matching TRBD2. Trimming at V came to 7 bases and at J to 4 bases, leaving 13 bases not matched to a gene. This CDR3 has 17 residues. In germline, CDR1 is LNHDA, CDR2 SQIVND (reference sequence). CDR3 sequence (DNA): TGTGCCAGTATGAGGTCTAGCGGGAGAAGTGGGTACAATGAGCAGTTCTTC. Encoded protein: CASMRSSGRSGYNEQFF. Full variable domain (rest looked up from reference TRBV19 and TRBJ2-1): DGGITQSPKYLFRKEGQNVTLSCEQNLNHDAMYWYRQDPGQGLRLIYYSQIVNDFQKGDIAEGYSVSREKKESFPLTVTSAQKNPTAFYLCASMRSSGRSGYNEQFFGPGTRLTVL.

J is TRBJ1-2 and V is TRBV5-1; no firm D call. Trimming pared 4 bases from V and 4 bases from J, leaving 8 bases between. This CDR3 spans 12 amino acids. Germline V gives CDR1 SGHRS, CDR2 YFSETQ. In DNA form, the CDR3 reads TGCGCCAGCAGCCAAGACTCCTATGGCTACACCTTC. Protein product: CASSQDSYGYTF.

The chain recombines TRBV5-4 with TRBJ1-5; D is unresolved. V dropped 0 bases and J dropped 11 bases, with 12 bases sitting between them. The CDR3 is made up of 13 amino acids. Germline V CDR1 and CDR2: SGHNT, YYREEE (reference sequence). CDR3 amino acids: CASSLDSGGSQHF. The CDR3 nucleotides read TGTGCCAGCAGCTTGGACAGCGGCGGATCCCAGCATTTT.

The chain links TRBV6-2 or TRBV6-3 to TRBJ1-2, with a tentative D call TRBD1 (5 bases). In germline, CDR1 is MNHEY, CDR2 SVGEGT. The CDR3 loop spans 14 amino acids. Trimming took 5 bases from V and 2 from J, leaving 12 bases between them. CDR3 in amino acids: CASSLLDSNYGYTF. CDR3 coding DNA: TGTGCCAGCAGTCTGCTCGACAGCAACTATGGCTACACCTTC.

J is TRBJ2-1 and V is TRBV5-6, with 12 nucleotides matching TRBD1. V lost 7 bases and J lost 7; bases outside the gene matches: 9. Germline V gene sequence: CDR1 SGHDT, CDR2 YYEEEE. This CDR3 is 15 amino acids long. The CDR3 here is CASEWGQGASNEQFF. The CDR3 DNA reads TGTGCCAGCGAATGGGGACAGGGGGCTAGTAATGAGCAGTTCTTC.

The chain has TRBV6-5 and TRBJ2-7; D is perhaps TRBD2 (6 bases). The CDR3 is 14 residues long. V dropped 6 bases and J dropped 6 bases, with 18 bases sitting between them. The germline gives CDR1 MNHEY, CDR2 SVGAGI. The CDR3, as DNA: TGTGCCAGCAGCTATACGGGGGACGGGGGCGAGCAGTACTTC. Protein: CASSYTGDGGEQYF.

The V gene is TRBV5-5, the J gene TRBJ2-2; possible D gene TRBD2, 6 bases. Deletions cut 4 bases from V and 0 bases from J, with 10 bases between. The V gene's germline CDR1 is SGHKS and CDR2 YYEKEE (reference sequence). The CDR3 extends over 15 amino acids. Here the CDR3 reads CASSLTSSNTGELFF. CDR3 bases: TGTGCCAGCAGCCTAACTAGCTCGAACACCGGGGAGCTGTTTTTT. The complete variable domain, with remaining parts taken from reference TRBV5-5 and TRBJ2-2, reads DAGVTQSPTHLIKTRGQQVTLRCSPISGHKSVSWYQQVLGQGPQFIFQYYEKEERGRGNFPDRFSARQFPNYSSELNVNALLLGDSALYLCASSLTSSNTGELFFGEGSRLTVL.

This clone appeared a single time. The J gene is TRBJ1-5, the V gene TRBV2; D is possibly TRBD1 (6 bases). V was cut by 2 bases and J by 5 bases, with 16 bases left in between. The CDR3 is 16 amino acids. In germline, CDR1 is SNHLY, CDR2 FYNNEI. The CDR3 DNA is TGTGCCAGCAGTGAATCCCCTGCAGGGGACGATCAGCCCCAGCATTTT. As protein: CASSESPAGDDQPQHF. Full variable domain (missing parts from reference TRBV2 and TRBJ1-5): EPEVTQTPSHQVTQMGQEVILRCVPISNHLYFYWYRQILGQKVEFLVSFYNNEISEKSEIFDDQFSVERPDGSNFTLKIRSTKLEDSAMYFCASSESPAGDDQPQHFGDGTRLSIL.

The chain couples TRBV19 to TRBJ1-1; no firm D call. Germline V gene sequence: CDR1 LNHDA, CDR2 SQIVND (reference sequence). The CDR3 is 14 residues long. V was pared by 4 bases and J by 6 bases, with 15 bases between. The CDR3 DNA reads as TGTGCCAGTAGTACGGGTCGCCTAGCATCTGAAGCTTTCTTT. As protein: CASSTGRLASEAFF.

The chain recombines TRBV7-9 with TRBJ2-1; 14 positions match TRBD2. V gave up 5 bases and J gave up 0 bases; unmatched junction bases: 6. The CDR3 sequence is 18 residues long. Looked up from germline, CDR1 is SEHNR and CDR2 is FQNEAQ (reference sequence). The chain's CDR3 is CASSGLAGGPSSYNEQFF. The CDR3 DNA is TGTGCCAGCAGCGGACTAGCGGGAGGCCCTAGCTCCTACAATGAGCAGTTCTTC.

The V and J genes are TRBV7-2 and TRBJ1-4, with D maybe TRBD1 (5 bases). This CDR3 has 15 residues. Trimming shortened V by 1 base and J by 4 bases, and 10 bases separated the two germline ends. CDR1 SGHTA and CDR2 FQGNSA come from the germline V gene. The CDR3 region is CASSLDRGINEKLFF. The DNA for the CDR3 is TGTGCCAGCAGCTTAGATCGGGGGATTAATGAAAAACTGTTTTTT.

Note on this clone: Other DNA sequences in this specimen translate into the identical CDR3. The chain is built from TRBV11-2 and TRBJ2-6, with D possibly being TRBD1 (5 bases). The CDR3 covers 16 residues. V lost 1 base to trimming and J lost 4 bases, with 11 bases between them. Germline loops: CDR1 SGHAT, CDR2 FQNNGV. The CDR3 is CASSLGLGVGANVLTF. The DNA of the CDR3 is TGTGCCAGCAGCTTAGGGCTAGGGGTCGGGGCCAACGTCCTGACTTTC. Combining the CDR3 with reference TRBV11-2 and TRBJ2-6 gives the whole variable domain EAGVAQSPRYKIIEKRQSVAFWCNPISGHATLYWYQQILGQGPKLLIQFQNNGVVDDSQLPKDRFSAERLKGVDSTLKIQPAKLEDSAVYLCASSLGLGVGANVLTFGAGSRLTVL.

The chain links TRBV28 to TRBJ1-2, with 9 bases fitting TRBD1. CDR1 MDHEN and CDR2 SYDVKM come from the germline V gene. This CDR3 is 20 amino acids long. V shed 5 bases and J 8 bases; nucleotides not matched to a gene: 27. For the CDR3, the DNA is TGTGCCAGCAGTAAAGGGAGAACGGGACAGGGTCGCGGGGTAAATGGGGGCTACACCTTC. Translated, it gives CASSKGRTGQGRGVNGGYTF.

This sequence joins TRBV2 and TRBJ2-3; the match to TRBD2 covers 9 bases. This CDR3 has 14 amino acids. Germline-derived CDR1 and CDR2 are SNHLY and FYNNEI. The junction had 14 bases not matched to a gene; V was cut back by 6 bases and J by 13 bases. The CDR3 DNA follows: TGTGCCAGCAGACTGGGGTCTAGCGGGGATAAGAAGTATTTT. This codes for CASRLGSSGDKKYF.

This sequence joins TRBV3-1 (or the pseudogene TRBV3-2) and TRBJ1-6; maybe TRBD1 (6 bases). V lost 1 base, J lost 10 bases, and 11 bases lay in between. Germline V gene lookup returns CDR1 LGHDT and CDR2 YNNKEL (reference sequence). There are 14 residues in the CDR3. The CDR3 here is CASSQARGGSPLHF. The CDR3 DNA sequence: TGTGCCAGCAGCCAAGCCAGGGGAGGGTCACCCCTCCACTTT.

The chain carries TRBV6-6 and TRBJ2-5, with 7 nucleotides matching TRBD1. Germline loops: CDR1 MNHNY, CDR2 SVGAGI (reference sequence). Germline trimming cut 4 bases from V and 5 bases from J; bases unmatched to any gene: 4. The CDR3 has 13 amino acids. CDR3 nucleotides: TGTGCCAGCAGTTTGACAGGGTCTGAGACCCAGTACTTC. Translation gives CASSLTGSETQYF.

Concerning this clone: The identical CDR3 is also encoded by other nucleotide sequences in the sample. The chain joins TRBV10-3 to TRBJ2-7; 11 bases map to TRBD2. The CDR3 sequence is 14 residues long. The V and J ends lost 5 bases and 4 bases, in that order; junction bases with no gene match: 4. The germline V gene has CDR1 ENHRY and CDR2 SYGVKD. The CDR3: CAISTSGSDYEQYF. CDR3 in DNA: TGTGCCATCAGTACTAGCGGGAGCGATTACGAGCAGTACTTC.

The rearrangement uses TRBV6-2 or TRBV6-3 and TRBJ1-2, with D possibly TRBD1 on 5 matching bases. V dropped 3 bases and J dropped 0 bases, with 14 bases sitting between them. Per germline, CDR1 MNHEY and CDR2 SVGEGT. The CDR3 runs to 16 residues. CDR3 residues: CASSYLTGDANYGYTF. The CDR3 region has the DNA TGTGCCAGCAGTTATCTCACAGGAGACGCTAACTATGGCTACACCTTC.